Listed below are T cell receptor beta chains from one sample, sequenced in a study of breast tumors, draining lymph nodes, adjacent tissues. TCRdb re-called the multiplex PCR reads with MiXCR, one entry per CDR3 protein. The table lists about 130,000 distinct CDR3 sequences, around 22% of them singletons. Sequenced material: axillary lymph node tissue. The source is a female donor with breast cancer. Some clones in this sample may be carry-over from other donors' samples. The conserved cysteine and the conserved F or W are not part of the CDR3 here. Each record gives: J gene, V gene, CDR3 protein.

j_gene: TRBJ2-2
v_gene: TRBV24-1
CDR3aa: ATSDQNTGGLF

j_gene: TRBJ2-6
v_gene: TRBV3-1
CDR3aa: ASSRQGGSSGANVLT

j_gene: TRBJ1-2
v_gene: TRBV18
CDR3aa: ASSPPARRSYGYT

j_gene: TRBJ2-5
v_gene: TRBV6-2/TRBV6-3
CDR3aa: ASSSGRRQETQY

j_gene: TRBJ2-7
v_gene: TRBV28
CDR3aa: ASSAIGLAGYEQY

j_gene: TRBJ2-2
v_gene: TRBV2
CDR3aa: ASTRLADFTGELF

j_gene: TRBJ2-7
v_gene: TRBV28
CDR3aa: VSRPSPGQGANYEQY

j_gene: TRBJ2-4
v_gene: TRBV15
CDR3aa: ATGGVLAKNIQY

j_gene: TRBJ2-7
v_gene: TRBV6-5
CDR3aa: ASSYKGQGPYEQY

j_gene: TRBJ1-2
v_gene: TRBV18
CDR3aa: ASSPGFGYGYT

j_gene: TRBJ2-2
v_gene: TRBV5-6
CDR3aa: ASGIAGVDTGELF

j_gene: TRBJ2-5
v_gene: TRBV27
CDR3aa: ASSSGYQETQY

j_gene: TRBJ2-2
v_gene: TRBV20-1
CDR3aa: SAELHQGAATGELF

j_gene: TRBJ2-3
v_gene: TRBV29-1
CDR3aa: SVEGIPSTDTQY

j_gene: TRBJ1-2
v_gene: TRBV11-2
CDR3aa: ASSAKGTANYGYT

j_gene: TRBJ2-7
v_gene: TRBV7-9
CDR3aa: ASSLGAGGPYEQY

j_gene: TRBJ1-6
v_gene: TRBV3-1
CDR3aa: ASSQGANSPLH

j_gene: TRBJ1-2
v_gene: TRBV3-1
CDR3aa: ASSQGQGASGYT

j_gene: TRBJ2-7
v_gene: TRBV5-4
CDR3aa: ASSLRGTYEQY

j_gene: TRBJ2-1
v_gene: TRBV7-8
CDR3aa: ASSFLLAVNEQF

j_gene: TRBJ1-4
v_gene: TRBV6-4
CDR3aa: ASSDSTPGTTNEKLF

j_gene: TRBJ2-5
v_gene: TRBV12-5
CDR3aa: ASGLGRRNKQETQY

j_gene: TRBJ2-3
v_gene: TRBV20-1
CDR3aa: SASRLADTGDTQY

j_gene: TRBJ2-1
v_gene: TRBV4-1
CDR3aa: ASSQESGVGSYNEQF

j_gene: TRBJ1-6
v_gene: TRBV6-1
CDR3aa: ASSEVPPKSPLH

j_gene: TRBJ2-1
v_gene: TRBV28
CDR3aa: ASSSLVPGERDGVYNEQF

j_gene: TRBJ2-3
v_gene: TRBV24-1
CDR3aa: ATSDLIRERGQY

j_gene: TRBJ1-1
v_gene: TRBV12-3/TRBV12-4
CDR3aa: ASSLRAGLTEAF

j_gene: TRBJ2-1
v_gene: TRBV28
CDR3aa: ASSRGRYNEQF

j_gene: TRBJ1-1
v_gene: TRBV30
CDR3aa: AWSLLMNTEAF

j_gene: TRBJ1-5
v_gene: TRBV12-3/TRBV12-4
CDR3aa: ASTPGRGRHQPQH

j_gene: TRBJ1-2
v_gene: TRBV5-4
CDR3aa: ASSLESGVGYT

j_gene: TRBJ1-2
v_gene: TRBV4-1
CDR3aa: ASSRENYGYT

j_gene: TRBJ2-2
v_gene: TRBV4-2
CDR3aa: ASSPGGASTGELF

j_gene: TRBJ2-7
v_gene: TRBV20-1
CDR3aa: SARYPSSYEQY

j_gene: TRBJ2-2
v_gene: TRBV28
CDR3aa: ASSFYPQSGGQVGELF

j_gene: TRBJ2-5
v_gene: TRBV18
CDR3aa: ASSPIPGETQY

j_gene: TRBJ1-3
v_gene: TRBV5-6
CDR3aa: ASSLPGLSGNTIY

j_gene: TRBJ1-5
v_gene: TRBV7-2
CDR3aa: ASTRDLNQPQH

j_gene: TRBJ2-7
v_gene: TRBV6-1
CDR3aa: ASSEGWGWGYEQY

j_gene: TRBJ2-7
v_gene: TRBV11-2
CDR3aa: ASSPYRSSYEQY

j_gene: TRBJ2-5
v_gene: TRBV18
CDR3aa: ASSPSGETQY

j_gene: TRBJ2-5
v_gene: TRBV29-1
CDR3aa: SVDRGEETQY

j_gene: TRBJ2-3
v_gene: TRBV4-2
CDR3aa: ASSRAQLADTQY

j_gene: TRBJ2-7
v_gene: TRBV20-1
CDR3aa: SALLARENEQY

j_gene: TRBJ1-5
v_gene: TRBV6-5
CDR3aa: ASSRGPYQPQH

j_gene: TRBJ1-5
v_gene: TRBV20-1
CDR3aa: GSGGKGNQPQH

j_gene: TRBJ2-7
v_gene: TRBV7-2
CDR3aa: ASSLTFSAIYEQY

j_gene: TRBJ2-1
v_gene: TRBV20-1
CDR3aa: SARAFSGKDHNEQF

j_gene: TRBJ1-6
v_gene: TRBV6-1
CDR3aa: ASRRDTNGPPLH

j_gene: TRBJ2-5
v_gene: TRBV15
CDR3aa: ATSRAKNQETQY

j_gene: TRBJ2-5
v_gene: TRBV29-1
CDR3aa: SVVLGQDRVRETQY

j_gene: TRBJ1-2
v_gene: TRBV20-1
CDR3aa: SARDRGGGNYGYT

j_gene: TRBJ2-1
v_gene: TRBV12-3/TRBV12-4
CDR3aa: ASSVAGGANEQF

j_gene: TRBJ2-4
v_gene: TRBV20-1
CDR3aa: SARGSGRGIQY

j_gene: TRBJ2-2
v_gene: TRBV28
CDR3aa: ASSLSGQFTGELF

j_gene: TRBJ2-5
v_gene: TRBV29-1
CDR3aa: SVKGAGGGETQY